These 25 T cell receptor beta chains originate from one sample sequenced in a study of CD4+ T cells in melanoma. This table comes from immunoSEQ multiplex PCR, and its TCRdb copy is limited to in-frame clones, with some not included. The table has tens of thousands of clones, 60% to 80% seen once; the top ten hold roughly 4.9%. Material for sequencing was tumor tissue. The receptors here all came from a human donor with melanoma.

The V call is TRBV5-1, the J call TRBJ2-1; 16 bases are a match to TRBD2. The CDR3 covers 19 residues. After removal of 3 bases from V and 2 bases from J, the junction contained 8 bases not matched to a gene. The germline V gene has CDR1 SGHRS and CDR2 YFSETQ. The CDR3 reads CASSYRPGLAGGAYNEQFF. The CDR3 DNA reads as TGCGCCAGCAGCTACCGACCGGGACTAGCGGGGGGGGCCTACAATGAGCAGTTCTTC.

The CDR3 coding sequence is TGTGCCAGTAGTATGGACAGATCTGCAACTAATGAAAAACTGTTTTTT. Encoded protein: CASSMDRSATNEKLFF. The genes are TRBV19 and TRBJ1-4, with D perhaps matching TRBD1 (6 bases). The CDR3 runs 16 residues. Germline V gene lookup returns CDR1 LNHDA and CDR2 SQIVND (reference sequence). Trimming removed 3 bases at V and 0 bases at J, with 11 bases between.

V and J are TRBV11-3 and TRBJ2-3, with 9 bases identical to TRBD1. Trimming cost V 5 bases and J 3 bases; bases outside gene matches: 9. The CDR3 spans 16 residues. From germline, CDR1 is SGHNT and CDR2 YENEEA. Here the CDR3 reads CASSPRTGESTDTQYF. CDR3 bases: TGTGCCAGCAGCCCCCGGACAGGGGAAAGTACAGATACGCAGTATTTT.

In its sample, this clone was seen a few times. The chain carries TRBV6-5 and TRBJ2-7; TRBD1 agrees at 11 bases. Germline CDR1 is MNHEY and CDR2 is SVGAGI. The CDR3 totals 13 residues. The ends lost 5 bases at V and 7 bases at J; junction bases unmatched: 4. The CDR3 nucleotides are TGTGCCAGCAGTCCGGGACAGGGGGGGGAGCAGTACTTC. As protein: CASSPGQGGEQYF.

In DNA form, the CDR3 reads TGTGCCAGCAGCTACCCCGGGGGGCCAACTGAAGCTTTCTTT. Amino acids: CASSYPGGPTEAFF. This chain connects TRBV5-4 to TRBJ1-1; perhaps TRBD1 as D (6 bases). The germline V gene has CDR1 SGHNT and CDR2 YYREEE (reference sequence). Trimming took 3 bases from V and 5 from J, leaving 14 bases between them. The CDR3 spans 14 residues.

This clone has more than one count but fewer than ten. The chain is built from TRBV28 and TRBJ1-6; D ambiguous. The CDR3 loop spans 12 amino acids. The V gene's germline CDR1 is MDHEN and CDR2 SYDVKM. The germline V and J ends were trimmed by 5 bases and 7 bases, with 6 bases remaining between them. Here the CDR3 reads CASSPRNSPLHF. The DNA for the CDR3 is TGTGCCAGCAGTCCCAGGAATTCACCCCTCCACTTT.

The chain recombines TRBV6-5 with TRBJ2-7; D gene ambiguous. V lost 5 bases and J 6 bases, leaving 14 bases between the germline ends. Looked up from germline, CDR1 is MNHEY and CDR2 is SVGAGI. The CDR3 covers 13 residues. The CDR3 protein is CASSITLGAEQYF. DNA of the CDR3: TGTGCCAGCAGTATCACCCTAGGTGCCGAGCAGTACTTC.

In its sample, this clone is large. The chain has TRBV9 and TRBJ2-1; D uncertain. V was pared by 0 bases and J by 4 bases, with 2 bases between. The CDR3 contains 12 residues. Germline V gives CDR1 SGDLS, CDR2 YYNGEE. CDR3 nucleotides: TGTGCCAGCAGCGTAGGTTACAATGAGCAGTTCTTC. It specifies CASSVGYNEQFF.

The CDR3 DNA reads TGCAGCGTTGCTTCGGTCGGGGAGCTGTTTTTT. This codes for CSVASVGELFF. The rearrangement joins TRBV29-1 to TRBJ2-2; no clear D gene. The CDR3 runs 11 residues. Deletions cut 4 bases from V and 7 bases from J, with 7 bases between. Germline V gives CDR1 SQVTM, CDR2 ANQGSEA.

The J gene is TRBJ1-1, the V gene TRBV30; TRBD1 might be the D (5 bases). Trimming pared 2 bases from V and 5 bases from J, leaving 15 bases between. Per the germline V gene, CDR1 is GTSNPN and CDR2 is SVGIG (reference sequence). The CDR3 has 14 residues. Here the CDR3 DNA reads TGTGCCTGGAGTTACAGGAGGGAGAGGACTGAAGCTTTCTTT. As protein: CAWSYRRERTEAFF. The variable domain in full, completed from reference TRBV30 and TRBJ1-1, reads SQTIHQWPATLVQPVGSPLSLECTVEGTSNPNLYWYRQAAGRGLQLLFYSVGIGQISSEVPQNLSASRPQDRQFILSSKKLLLSDSGFYLCAWSYRRERTEAFFGQGTRLTVV.

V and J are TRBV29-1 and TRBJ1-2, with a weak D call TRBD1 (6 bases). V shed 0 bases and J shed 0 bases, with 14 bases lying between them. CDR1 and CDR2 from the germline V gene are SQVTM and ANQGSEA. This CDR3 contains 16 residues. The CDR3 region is CSVEEGWDKANYGYTF. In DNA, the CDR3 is TGCAGCGTTGAAGAAGGTTGGGACAAAGCTAACTATGGCTACACCTTC. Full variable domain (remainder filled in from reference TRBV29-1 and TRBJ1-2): SAVISQKPSRDICQRGTSLTIQCQVDSQVTMMFWYRQQPGQSLTLIATANQGSEATYESGFVIDKFPISRPNLTFSTLTVSNMSPEDSSIYLCSVEEGWDKANYGYTFGSGTRLTVV.

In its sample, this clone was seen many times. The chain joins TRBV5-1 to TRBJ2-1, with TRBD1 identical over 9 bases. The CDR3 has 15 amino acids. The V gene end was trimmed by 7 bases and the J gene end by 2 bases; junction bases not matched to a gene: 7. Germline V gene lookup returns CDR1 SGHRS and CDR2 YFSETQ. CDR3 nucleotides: TGCGCCAGCTACCCGGGACAGGGACCCTACAATGAGCAGTTCTTC. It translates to CASYPGQGPYNEQFF.

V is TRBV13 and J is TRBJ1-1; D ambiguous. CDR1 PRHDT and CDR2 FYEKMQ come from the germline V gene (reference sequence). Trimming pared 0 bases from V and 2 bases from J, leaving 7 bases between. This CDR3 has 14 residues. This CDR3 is CASSLGGSNTEAFF. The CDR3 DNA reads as TGTGCCAGCAGCTTAGGCGGCAGCAACACTGAAGCTTTCTTT.

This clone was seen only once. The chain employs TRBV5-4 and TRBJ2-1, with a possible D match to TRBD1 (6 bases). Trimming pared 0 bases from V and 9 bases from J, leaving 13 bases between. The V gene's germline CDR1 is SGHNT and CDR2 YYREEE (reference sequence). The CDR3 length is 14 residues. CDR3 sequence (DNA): TGTGCCAGCAGCTTGGGTACACAGGGTCTTGAGCAGTTCTTC. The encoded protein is CASSLGTQGLEQFF.

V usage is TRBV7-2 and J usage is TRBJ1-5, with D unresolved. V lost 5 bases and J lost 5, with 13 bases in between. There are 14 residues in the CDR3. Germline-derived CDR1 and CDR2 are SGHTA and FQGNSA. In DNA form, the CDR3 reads TGTGCCAGCAGCCCTGACGGGGTTTATCAGCCCCAGCATTTT. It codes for CASSPDGVYQPQHF.

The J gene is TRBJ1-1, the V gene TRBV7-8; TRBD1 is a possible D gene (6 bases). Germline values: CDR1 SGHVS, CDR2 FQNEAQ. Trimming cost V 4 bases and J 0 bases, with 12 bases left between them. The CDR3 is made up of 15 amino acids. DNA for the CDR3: TGTGCCAGCAGCTCGAAGGGGGTCCTGAACACTGAAGCTTTCTTT. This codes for CASSSKGVLNTEAFF.

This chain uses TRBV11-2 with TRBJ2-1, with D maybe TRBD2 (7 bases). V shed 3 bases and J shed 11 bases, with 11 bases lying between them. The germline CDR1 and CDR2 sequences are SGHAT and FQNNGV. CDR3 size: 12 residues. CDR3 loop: CASSLGGGQQFF. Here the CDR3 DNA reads TGTGCCAGCAGCTTGGGCGGGGGCCAGCAGTTCTTC.

The CDR3 sequence is CASSLGLSGVEQFF. The CDR3 nucleotides read TGTGCCAGCAGTTTGGGACTATCGGGGGTTGAGCAGTTCTTC. V gene TRBV27 combines with J gene TRBJ2-1; 7 bases are a match to TRBD2. This CDR3 comprises 14 residues. Per germline, CDR1 MNHEY and CDR2 SMNVEV (reference sequence). The junction had 8 bases not matched to a gene; V was cut back by 3 bases and J by 9 bases.

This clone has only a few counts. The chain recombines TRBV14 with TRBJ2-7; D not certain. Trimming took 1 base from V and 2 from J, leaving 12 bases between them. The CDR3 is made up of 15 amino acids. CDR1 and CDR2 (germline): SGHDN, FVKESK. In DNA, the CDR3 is TGTGCCAGCAGCCAAGGATTAGCCCTGGCCTACGAGCAGTACTTC. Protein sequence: CASSQGLALAYEQYF.

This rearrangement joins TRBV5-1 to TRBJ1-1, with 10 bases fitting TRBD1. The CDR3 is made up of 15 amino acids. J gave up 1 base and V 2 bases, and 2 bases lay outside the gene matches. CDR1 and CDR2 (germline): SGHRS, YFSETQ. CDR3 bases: TGCGCCAGCAGCTTCCGGGACAGGGGGAACACTGAAGCTTTCTTT. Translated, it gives CASSFRDRGNTEAFF.

CDR3 sequence (DNA): TGTGCCAGCAGCGGGACAGGACTTGAAGCTTTCTTT. This sequence encodes CASSGTGLEAFF. The rearrangement joins TRBV5-6 to TRBJ1-1; 8 nucleotides match TRBD1. V was pared by 4 bases and J by 7 bases, with 3 bases of the junction left unmatched. Germline V gene data show CDR1 as SGHDT and CDR2 as YYEEEE. The CDR3 runs to 12 residues. The whole variable domain, filled in from reference TRBV5-6 and TRBJ1-1, reads DAGVTQSPTHLIKTRGQQVTLRCSPKSGHDTVSWYQQALGQGPQFIFQYYEEEERQRGNFPDRFSGHQFPNYSSELNVNALLLGDSALYLCASSGTGLEAFFGQGTRLTVV.

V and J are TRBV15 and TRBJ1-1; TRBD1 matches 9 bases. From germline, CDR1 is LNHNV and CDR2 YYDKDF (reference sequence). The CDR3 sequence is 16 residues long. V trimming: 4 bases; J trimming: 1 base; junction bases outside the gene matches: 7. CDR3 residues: CATSNGTGSPNTEAFF. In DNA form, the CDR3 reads TGTGCCACCAGCAATGGGACAGGGTCTCCGAACACTGAAGCTTTCTTT.

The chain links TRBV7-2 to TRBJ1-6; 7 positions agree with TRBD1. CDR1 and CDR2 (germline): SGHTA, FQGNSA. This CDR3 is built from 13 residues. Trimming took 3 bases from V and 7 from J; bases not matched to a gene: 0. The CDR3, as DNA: TGTGCCAGCAGCTTGACAGGGAATTCACCCCTCCACTTT. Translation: CASSLTGNSPLHF.

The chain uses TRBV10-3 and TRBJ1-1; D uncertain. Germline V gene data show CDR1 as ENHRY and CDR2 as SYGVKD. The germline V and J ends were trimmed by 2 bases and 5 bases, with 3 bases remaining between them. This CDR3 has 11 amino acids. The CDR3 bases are TGTGCCATCAGTGAGGAAACTGAAGCTTTCTTT. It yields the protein CAISEETEAFF.

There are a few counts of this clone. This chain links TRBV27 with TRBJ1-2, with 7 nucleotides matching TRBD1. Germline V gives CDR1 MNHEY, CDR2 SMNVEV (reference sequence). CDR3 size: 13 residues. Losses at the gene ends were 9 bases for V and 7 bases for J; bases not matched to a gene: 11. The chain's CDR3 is CASGAQQGSGYTF. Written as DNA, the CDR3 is TGTGCCAGTGGAGCTCAACAGGGGAGTGGCTACACCTTC.